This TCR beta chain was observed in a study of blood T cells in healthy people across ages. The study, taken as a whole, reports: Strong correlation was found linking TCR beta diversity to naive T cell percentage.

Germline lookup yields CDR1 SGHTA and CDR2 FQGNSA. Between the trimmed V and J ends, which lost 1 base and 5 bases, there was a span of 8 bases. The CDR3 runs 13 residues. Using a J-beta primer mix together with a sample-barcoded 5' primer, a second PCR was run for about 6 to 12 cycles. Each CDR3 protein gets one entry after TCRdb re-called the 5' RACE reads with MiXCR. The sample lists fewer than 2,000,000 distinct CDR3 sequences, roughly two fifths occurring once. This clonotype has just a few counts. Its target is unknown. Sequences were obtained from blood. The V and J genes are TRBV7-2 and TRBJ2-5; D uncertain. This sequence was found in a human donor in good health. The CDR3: CASSLDMGETQYF. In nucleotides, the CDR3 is TGTGCCAGCAGCTTAGATATGGGGGAGACCCAGTACTTC.